The 20 T cell receptor beta chains given below trace back to one sample, sequenced in a study of blood T cell repertoires in COVID-19. The method was immunoSEQ multiplex PCR; TCRdb's version includes in-frame clones alone and lacks a portion of them. The table records approximately 200,000 clones, 70% to 90% of them present only once. Sequencing was done on a sample of PBMCs or T cells enriched from blood (not recorded which). All receptors come from a man between 25 and 39 years old who had recovered from COVID-19.

The V call is TRBV4-1, the J call TRBJ1-2, with 12 bases fitting TRBD1. J gave up 4 bases and V 4 bases, and 10 bases lay outside the gene matches. This CDR3 has 17 amino acids. Germline assignment: CDR1 MGHRA and CDR2 YSYEKL. The CDR3 here is CASSPAGTGGASYGYTF. CDR3 DNA: TGCGCCAGCAGCCCCGCCGGGACAGGGGGCGCCAGCTATGGCTACACCTTC.

This chain's CDR3 is CASILGLAGSEQETQYF. The CDR3 bases are TGTGCCAGCATCCTGGGACTAGCGGGGAGCGAACAAGAGACCCAGTACTTC. The J gene is TRBJ2-5, the V gene TRBV21-1; the table gives TRBD2 as D, unverified against the DNA. TRBV21-1 is a pseudogene locus. The CDR3 consists of 17 residues.

The chain couples TRBV27 to TRBJ2-7, with TRBD1 as a possible D gene (5 bases). Trimming removed 7 bases from V and 2 bases from J, with 12 bases in between. Germline CDR1 MNHEY, CDR2 SMNVEV (reference sequence). The CDR3 consists of 13 residues. Written as DNA, the CDR3 is TGTGCCAGCAATGAAGACAGTACCTACGAGCAGTACTTC. It codes for CASNEDSTYEQYF.

The CDR3, as DNA: TGTGCCAGCAGTGTCAACCCGGTGGGGACAGGGGGCTTCTATTCGTATTTT. It is translated as CASSVNPVGTGGFYSYF. J is TRBJ2-3 and V is TRBV6-1; TRBD1 agrees at 12 bases. The germline V gene has CDR1 MNHNS and CDR2 SASEGT. The CDR3 totals 17 residues. After removal of 4 bases from V and 14 bases from J, the junction contained 19 bases not matched to a gene.

The chain employs TRBV27 and TRBJ2-7, with D possibly being TRBD2 (5 bases). Trimming stripped 1 base from V and 5 bases from J, with 9 bases between. Germline assignment: CDR1 MNHEY and CDR2 SMNVEV (reference sequence). CDR3 size: 13 residues. In DNA form, the CDR3 reads TGTGCCAGCAGTTTATGGACGAGGGACGAGCAGTACTTC. This gives the protein CASSLWTRDEQYF.

V is TRBV4-1 and J is TRBJ1-2, with 8 bases fitting TRBD1. The ends lost 2 bases at V and 4 bases at J; junction bases unmatched: 3. The germline gives CDR1 MGHRA, CDR2 YSYEKL. This CDR3 comprises 14 residues. For the CDR3, the DNA is TGCGCCAGCAGCCAACTGGGACAGGCCTATGGCTACACCTTC. This gives the protein CASSQLGQAYGYTF.

The gene calls are TRBV25-1 and TRBJ1-4, with 9 bases lining up with TRBD1. Germline V gene sequence: CDR1 MGHDK, CDR2 SYGVNS. The ends lost 6 bases at V and 7 bases at J; junction bases unmatched: 12. The CDR3 spans 16 residues. The CDR3 reads CASSPPNRGQSEKLFF. The CDR3 DNA sequence: TGTGCCAGCAGCCCCCCAAACAGGGGGCAATCTGAAAAACTGTTTTTT.

The V and J genes are TRBV10-3 and TRBJ2-2; 8 nucleotides line up with TRBD1. CDR1 is ENHRY, CDR2 SYGVKD, per germline. The CDR3 runs to 15 residues. Unmatched junction bases numbered 4, after V lost 4 bases and J lost 3 bases. CDR3 protein: CAISAGQGYTGELFF. CDR3 DNA: TGTGCCATCAGTGCTGGACAGGGCTACACCGGGGAGCTGTTTTTT.

This chain links TRBV7-2 with TRBJ1-5; no clear D. CDR1 SGHTA and CDR2 FQGNSA come from the germline V gene. The CDR3 covers 16 residues. Trimming took off 1 base at V and 2 bases at J, with 12 bases between the two ends. The CDR3 DNA follows: TGTGCCAGCAGCTTAGGGAACGGGTTTGGCAATCAGCCCCAGCATTTT. Its translation: CASSLGNGFGNQPQHF.

This chain uses TRBV28 with TRBJ1-2; D uncertain. The CDR3 consists of 11 residues. The V and J ends lost 8 bases and 4 bases respectively, with 8 bases between them. Looked up from germline, CDR1 is MDHEN and CDR2 is SYDVKM. CDR3 sequence reads: CASSDFYGYTF. Here the CDR3 DNA reads TGTGCCAGCTCAGATTTCTATGGCTACACCTTC.

This clone has just a few counts. This chain joins TRBV29-1 and TRBJ1-2; D gene unclear. Trimming shortened V by 3 bases and J by 4 bases, and 9 bases separated the two germline ends. Germline V gene lookup returns CDR1 SQVTM and CDR2 ANQGSEA. This CDR3 region has 12 residues. The CDR3 region has the DNA TGCAGCGTTGAGCTAGGACTCTATGGCTACACCTTC. Translated, it gives CSVELGLYGYTF. The full variable domain, completed using reference TRBV29-1 and TRBJ1-2, is SAVISQKPSRDICQRGTSLTIQCQVDSQVTMMFWYRQQPGQSLTLIATANQGSEATYESGFVIDKFPISRPNLTFSTLTVSNMSPEDSSIYLCSVELGLYGYTFGSGTRLTVV.

J is TRBJ1-1 and V is TRBV18, with no clear D. Deletions cut 2 bases from V and 1 base from J, with 5 bases between. The CDR3 spans 13 residues. Germline V gene sequence: CDR1 KGHSH, CDR2 LQKENI. The CDR3 DNA is TGTGCCAGCTCACCAAACAGGAACACTGAAGCTTTCTTT. Residues: CASSPNRNTEAFF.

The J gene is TRBJ2-3, the V gene TRBV28, with 13 bases identical to TRBD2. Germline V lookup: CDR1 MDHEN, CDR2 SYDVKM. The CDR3 is made up of 16 amino acids. The V and J ends lost 5 bases and 1 base, in that order; junction bases with no gene match: 3. CDR3 in amino acids: CASSPGLAGGTDTQYF. The CDR3 bases are TGTGCCAGCAGTCCCGGACTAGCGGGAGGCACAGATACGCAGTATTTT.

The rearrangement links TRBV30 to TRBJ2-3, with TRBD1 identical over 7 bases. V was clipped by 7 bases and J by 10 bases; unmatched bases: 8. Germline V gene data show CDR1 as GTSNPN and CDR2 as SVGIG (reference sequence). The CDR3 contains 11 residues. The CDR3 DNA reads as TGTGCCTATCACCACAGGGGATCGCAGTATTTT. This sequence encodes CAYHHRGSQYF.

V and J are TRBV5-1 and TRBJ2-2; 11 nucleotides align to TRBD1. V shed 6 bases, J shed 5 bases, and the junction held 6 bases outside the gene matches. Germline V gene data show CDR1 as SGHRS and CDR2 as YFSETQ. This CDR3 has 15 amino acids. CDR3 amino acids: CASTIGDRGTGELFF. CDR3 DNA sequence: TGCGCCAGCACCATTGGGGACAGGGGGACCGGGGAGCTGTTTTTT. Drawing the rest from reference TRBV5-1 and TRBJ2-2, the complete variable domain is KAGVTQTPRYLIKTRGQQVTLSCSPISGHRSVSWYQQTPGQGLQFLFEYFSETQRNKGNFPGRFSGRQFSNSRSEMNVSTLELGDSALYLCASTIGDRGTGELFFGEGSRLTVL.

CDR3 loop: CASSPPRQPQHF. DNA of the CDR3: TGTGCCAGCAGTCCCCCCAGGCAGCCCCAGCATTTT. The chain carries TRBV28 and TRBJ1-5, with D unresolved. V was trimmed by 5 bases and J by 7 bases, leaving 9 bases between them. CDR1 is MDHEN and CDR2 is SYDVKM in the germline V gene. This CDR3 spans 12 amino acids.

V is TRBV19 and J is TRBJ2-3, with TRBD2 identical over 7 bases. The CDR3 length is 17 residues. CDR1 is LNHDA, CDR2 SQIVND, per germline (reference sequence). Germline trimming cut 3 bases from V and 3 bases from J; bases unmatched to any gene: 12. The CDR3 loop reads CASSILMGGDATDTQYF. In DNA form, the CDR3 reads TGTGCCAGTAGTATCCTCATGGGAGGGGACGCGACAGATACGCAGTATTTT.

The V and J genes are TRBV4-1 and TRBJ2-1, with D possibly being TRBD1 (6 bases). Per germline, CDR1 MGHRA and CDR2 YSYEKL. The CDR3 spans 16 residues. V shed 2 bases and J shed 2 bases, with 13 bases lying between them. The CDR3 nucleotides read TGCGCCAGCAGCCAACTCGGACAGAACGCCTACAATGAGCAGTTCTTC. Translated: CASSQLGQNAYNEQFF.

This CDR3 reads CASSLAVSNYGYTF. CDR3 sequence (DNA): TGTGCCAGCAGCTTAGCGGTCAGTAACTATGGCTACACCTTC. The chain has TRBV7-2 and TRBJ1-2; D not resolved. Deletions cut 0 bases from V and 1 base from J, with 6 bases between. This CDR3 contains 14 residues. CDR1 is SGHTA and CDR2 is FQGNSA in the germline V gene.

This chain links TRBV19 with TRBJ1-4; D is ambiguous. The CDR3 spans 13 residues. V was pared by 6 bases and J by 5 bases, with 10 bases between. Germline CDR1 is LNHDA and CDR2 is SQIVND (reference sequence). The DNA of the CDR3 is TGTGCCAGTAGCCCCTCTATCAATGAAAAACTGTTTTTT. Protein: CASSPSINEKLFF.